This is a list of T cell receptor beta chains from one sample in a study of tissue T cells after allogeneic stem cell transplantation. The data were produced by immunoSEQ multiplex PCR, yet TCRdb's version contains in-frame clones alone and is incomplete. The data contain about 43,000 clones, over 85% of them singletons. The sequencing here drew on blood, taken before transplantation. All receptors derive from a woman aged 35-75 years who later had graft-versus-host disease after an allogeneic stem cell transplant. The CDR3 runs from the conserved cysteine through the conserved F or W. A D gene is named only where the DNA matches it firmly. Only part of the rows carry a size: once, few, many, or a class if the clone is expanded.

CDR3 protein,CDR3 DNA,D gene,J gene,V gene,clone size
CASSLGQGSNEKLFF,TGTGCCAGCAGCTTAGGTCAAGGGTCTAATGAAAAACTGTTTTTT,.,TRBJ1-4,TRBV7-2,.
CASSFPLAGGHSYNEQFF,TGTGCCAGCAGCTTCCCCCTAGCGGGAGGCCACTCCTACAATGAGCAGTTCTTC,TRBD2,TRBJ2-1,TRBV7-2,.
CASSLTGGRETQYF,TGTGCCAGCAGCTTGACGGGAGGAAGGGAGACCCAGTACTTC,TRBD2,TRBJ2-5,TRBV7-9,once
CASSDRVSNQPQHF,TGTGCCAGCAGCGACAGGGTAAGCAATCAGCCCCAGCATTTT,TRBD1,TRBJ1-5,TRBV7-2,.
CASSPRVTGQSSGNTIYF,TGTGCCAGCTCACCACGGGTGACCGGACAGTCCTCTGGAAACACCATATATTTT,.,TRBJ1-3,TRBV18,once
CASSLATRNSPLHF,TGTGCCAGCAGCTTAGCAACAAGAAATTCACCCCTCCACTTT,.,TRBJ1-6,TRBV7-2,.
CASSLARLAGDEQYF,TGTGCCAGCAGCTTAGCGAGGCTAGCGGGAGACGAGCAGTACTTC,TRBD2,TRBJ2-7,TRBV7-6,.
CASSLRQAGGTQYF,TGTGCCAGCAGTCTCCGACAGGCTGGGGGGACCCAGTACTTC,.,TRBJ2-5,TRBV28,.
CSASVRQATYYEQYF,TGCAGTGCTAGTGTCCGCCAGGCGACATACTACGAGCAGTACTTC,.,TRBJ2-7,TRBV20-1,.
CASSSRGGISSYEQYF,TGTGCCAGCAGCAGTCGCGGGGGGATTAGCTCCTACGAGCAGTACTTC,TRBD2,TRBJ2-7,TRBV7-9,.
CASSPRTSGTDTQYF,TGTGCCAGCTCACCACGTACTAGCGGCACAGATACGCAGTATTTT,TRBD2,TRBJ2-3,TRBV18,.
CASSQEERGNTIYF,TGCGCCAGCAGCCAAGAGGAAAGAGGAAACACCATATATTTT,.,TRBJ1-3,TRBV4-3,.
CASSYYLVAGVNEQFF,TGTGCCAGCAGTTACTATTTAGTAGCGGGAGTGAATGAGCAGTTCTTC,TRBD2,TRBJ2-1,TRBV6-5,.
CATTYGNTEAFF,TGTGCCACCACTTACGGGAACACTGAAGCTTTCTTT,.,TRBJ1-1,TRBV19,.
CASSIGRKVVHEQFF,TGTGCCAGTAGTATAGGCCGCAAAGTAGTACATGAGCAGTTCTTC,.,TRBJ2-1,TRBV19,.
CASSIGGGTYNEQFF,TGTGCCAGTAGTATAGGAGGGGGGACCTACAATGAGCAGTTCTTC,.,TRBJ2-1,TRBV19,.
CASTQGNTEAFF,TGTGCCTCTACACAGGGGAACACTGAAGCTTTCTTT,.,TRBJ1-1,TRBV6-5,.
CASSPGGGKNTEAFF,TGTGCCAGCTCACCAGGTGGGGGGAAGAACACTGAAGCTTTCTTT,.,TRBJ1-1,TRBV18,.
CASSLDPSAGELFF,TGCGCCAGCAGCCTAGACCCTAGCGCCGGGGAGCTGTTTTTT,.,TRBJ2-2,TRBV5-1,.
CASSSPTGGLETQYF,TGTGCCAGCAGTTCTCCTACAGGGGGCTTAGAGACCCAGTACTTC,TRBD1,TRBJ2-5,TRBV28,.